These 19 T cell receptor beta chains were all obtained from the same sample, sequenced in a study of PD-L1 blockade in urothelial cancer. Data came from immunoSEQ multiplex PCR; TCRdb stores just in-frame clones and leaves some out. This sample yields 29,000 or so clones, of which roughly 86% are seen a single time; 3.1% belongs to the top ten. The sequences come from PBMCs, collected around atezolizumab (anti-PD-L1) treatment. All receptors come from a man over 45 with urothelial cancer.

This chain links TRBV27 with TRBJ2-7, with 8 bases matching TRBD1. V lost 6 bases, J lost 5 bases, and 12 bases stayed unmatched. Germline CDR1 reads MNHEY; CDR2 reads SMNVEV (reference sequence). The CDR3 is 15 residues long. CDR3 protein: CASRSLGSGGHEQYF. As DNA, the CDR3 is TGTGCCAGCAGGAGTTTAGGCTCAGGGGGCCACGAGCAGTACTTC.

The gene calls are TRBV19 and TRBJ2-3; 9 positions agree with TRBD2. The J segment lost 4 bases and the V segment lost 8 bases, leaving 19 bases of the junction unmatched. CDR1 is LNHDA and CDR2 is SQIVND in the germline V gene (reference sequence). The CDR3 spans 18 residues. The CDR3 is CASAKYPRGLATPDTQYF. The CDR3 bases are TGTGCCAGTGCGAAATATCCCCGAGGACTAGCGACCCCAGATACGCAGTATTTT.

The V and J genes are TRBV19 and TRBJ2-2; possibly TRBD2 for D (6 bases). Trimming shortened V by 4 bases and J by 13 bases, and 28 bases separated the two germline ends. Germline CDR1 is LNHDA and CDR2 is SQIVND (reference sequence). This CDR3 is 17 amino acids long. CDR3 DNA sequence: TGTGCCAGTAGTAGTATTGAGGGTGCGGGGTCTACCCAATGGCTGTTTTTT. Translating gives CASSSIEGAGSTQWLFF.

V usage is TRBV7-2 and J usage is TRBJ1-5, with D tentatively TRBD1 (5 bases). The germline gives CDR1 SGHTA, CDR2 FQGNSA. V was clipped by 5 bases and J by 2 bases, with 19 bases between them. The CDR3 is 17 amino acids. The DNA for the CDR3 is TGTGCCAGCAGCCTAGGGTCGTTAGGGGCTGGCAATCAGCCCCAGCATTTT. This encodes CASSLGSLGAGNQPQHF.

This chain connects TRBV5-1 to TRBJ2-3; TRBD1 is a possible D gene (5 bases). Germline V gene sequence: CDR1 SGHRS, CDR2 YFSETQ. The V and J ends lost 0 bases and 4 bases respectively, with 9 bases between them. This CDR3 contains 14 residues. The CDR3 nucleotides read TGCGCCAGCAGCTTGGACCAGACAGCAGATACGCAGTATTTT. Amino acid sequence: CASSLDQTADTQYF.

The V call is TRBV30, the J call TRBJ1-2; tentatively, D is TRBD1 (5 bases). Germline V gene data show CDR1 as GTSNPN and CDR2 as SVGIG (reference sequence). The CDR3 contains 15 residues. Between the trimmed V and J ends, which lost 5 bases and 8 bases, there was a span of 24 bases. CDR3 coding DNA: TGTGCCTGGGACTCGGGGGGGGGAACCCTATCCGGCTACACCTTC. It codes for CAWDSGGGTLSGYTF.

V usage is TRBV10-1 and J usage is TRBJ2-1; 8 bases are a match to TRBD2. V lost 11 bases, J lost 7 bases, and 7 bases stayed unmatched. Germline values: CDR1 WNHNN, CDR2 SYGVQD (reference sequence). The CDR3 loop spans 12 amino acids. CDR3 amino acids: CASGGPGNEQFF. As DNA, the CDR3 is TGCGCCTCGGGGGGGCCTGGGAATGAGCAGTTCTTC.

This clone was found a few times. V gene TRBV6-4 combines with J gene TRBJ2-7; 9 nucleotides match TRBD2. The CDR3 length is 15 residues. The germline gives CDR1 MRHNA, CDR2 SNTAGT. Trimming at V came to 3 bases and at J to 7 bases, leaving 10 bases not matched to a gene. CDR3 bases: TGTGCCAGCAGTGAAGCTGCTAGCGGGATTGGGGAGCAGTACTTC. Translating it yields CASSEAASGIGEQYF.

J is TRBJ2-3 and V is TRBV11-1; 10 bases agree with TRBD1. CDR3 length: 16 amino acids. The J segment lost 1 base and the V segment lost 5 bases, leaving 6 bases of the junction unmatched. Per germline, CDR1 SGHAT and CDR2 FQDESV (reference sequence). Here the CDR3 reads CASSLRQGAGTDTQYF. The CDR3 DNA reads as TGTGCCAGCAGCCTTCGACAGGGGGCGGGCACAGATACGCAGTATTTT.

This chain uses TRBV6-6 with TRBJ2-1; 7 nucleotides agree with TRBD2. Germline CDR1 MNHNY, CDR2 SVGAGI (reference sequence). The trim removed 2 bases at V and 7 bases at J, leaving 8 bases unmatched. The CDR3 runs 15 residues. The CDR3, as DNA: TGTGCCAGCAGTTACGTAACGGGTAGCGGGAATGAGCAGTTCTTC. This sequence encodes CASSYVTGSGNEQFF.

This clone appeared once. The V and J genes are TRBV4-1 and TRBJ2-1; D possibly corresponds to TRBD2 (6 bases). Trimming took off 4 bases at V and 4 bases at J, with 14 bases between the two ends. The CDR3 loop spans 15 amino acids. Germline CDR1 reads MGHRA; CDR2 reads YSYEKL. This CDR3 is CASSLFGGGYNEQFF. The CDR3 DNA sequence: TGCGCCAGCAGCCTCTTCGGGGGTGGGTACAATGAGCAGTTCTTC.

The chain links TRBV27 to TRBJ1-1, with 7 bases fitting TRBD1. CDR3 length equals 14 residues. The trim removed 1 base at V and 7 bases at J, leaving 6 bases unmatched. CDR1 MNHEY and CDR2 SMNVEV come from the germline V gene (reference sequence). The CDR3: CASSLWGQRVEAFF. In DNA, the CDR3 is TGTGCCAGCAGTTTATGGGGACAGAGAGTTGAAGCTTTCTTT.

V and J are TRBV30 and TRBJ2-7; weak D call: TRBD2 (5 bases). The CDR3 is made up of 13 amino acids. Per germline, CDR1 GTSNPN and CDR2 SVGIG (reference sequence). V was clipped by 1 base and J by 2 bases, with 9 bases between them. The CDR3 DNA sequence: TGTGCCTGGAGTGGTCTAGCTCCCTACGAGCAGTACTTC. This encodes CAWSGLAPYEQYF.

The gene calls are TRBV4-1 and TRBJ2-3, with D maybe TRBD1 (6 bases). The CDR3 is 16 amino acids. Germline V CDR1 and CDR2: MGHRA, YSYEKL. V lost 0 bases and J 9 bases, leaving 19 bases between the germline ends. The CDR3 region is CASSQDRHAPTGTQYF. The DNA for the CDR3 is TGCGCCAGCAGCCAAGATCGCCACGCCCCCACAGGGACGCAGTATTTT.

The V gene is TRBV4-1, the J gene TRBJ2-5, with a weak D call TRBD1 (6 bases). Germline V lookup: CDR1 MGHRA, CDR2 YSYEKL. This CDR3 region has 14 residues. V was pared by 5 bases and J by 2 bases, with 12 bases between. The CDR3 protein is CASSLTGTQETQYF. CDR3 coding DNA: TGCGCCAGCAGCTTGACAGGAACTCAAGAGACCCAGTACTTC.

This clone was detected once. The chain recombines TRBV11-2 with TRBJ2-7; 15 positions match TRBD2. This CDR3 spans 18 amino acids. CDR1 is SGHAT and CDR2 is FQNNGV in the germline V gene. J was trimmed by 1 base and V by 5 bases; bases with no gene match: 9. Here the CDR3 reads CASSLPGTSGGLSYEQYF. The CDR3 DNA reads as TGTGCCAGCAGCCTGCCTGGGACTAGCGGGGGGCTATCCTACGAGCAGTACTTC.

The count of this clone is one. The genes are TRBV30 and TRBJ2-5; the match to TRBD1 covers 7 bases. The V and J ends lost 3 bases and 0 bases, in that order; junction bases with no gene match: 1. The CDR3 covers 13 residues. The germline CDR1 and CDR2 sequences are GTSNPN and SVGIG (reference sequence). The CDR3 region is CAWRGQNQETQYF. The CDR3 bases are TGTGCCTGGAGGGGACAGAACCAAGAGACCCAGTACTTC.

The V and J genes are TRBV9 and TRBJ2-5; TRBD2 agrees at 9 bases. Germline CDR1 SGDLS, CDR2 YYNGEE. V gave up 0 bases and J gave up 2 bases; unmatched junction bases: 11. The CDR3 totals 18 residues. In DNA, the CDR3 is TGTGCCAGCAGCGTAGCTGACGCGCTAGCGGGGTATCAAGAGACCCAGTACTTC. As protein: CASSVADALAGYQETQYF.

The chain couples TRBV5-1 to TRBJ1-1; D perhaps matches TRBD1 (5 bases). Trimming removed 4 bases at V and 2 bases at J, with 12 bases between. There are 14 residues in the CDR3. Germline values: CDR1 SGHRS, CDR2 YFSETQ. The CDR3 loop is CASSTAGTNTEAFF. CDR3 nucleotides: TGCGCCAGCAGCACCGCGGGGACCAACACTGAAGCTTTCTTT.